The next 2 T cell receptor beta chains were all read from a single sample in a study of shared clonotypes between healthy human individuals. Profiling relied on immunoSEQ multiplex PCR, and the TCRdb table lists in-frame clones only, not all of them. This sample has some 1.4 million clones, with roughly 96% found just once. The specimen was naive CD4+ T cells sorted from blood. Subset specified: CD45RA+ positively selected. These receptors originate from a man aged 25-45 years in good health.

This chain connects TRBV7-9 to TRBJ1-2; no definite D call. The V and J ends lost 4 bases and 3 bases respectively, with 12 bases between them. From germline, CDR1 is SEHNR and CDR2 FQNEAQ (reference sequence). This CDR3 contains 14 residues. CDR3 residues: CASSSSSDDYGYTF. In nucleotides, the CDR3 is TGTGCCAGCAGCTCGAGCTCAGACGACTATGGCTACACCTTC.

This chain links TRBV28 with TRBJ2-1; 9 bases match TRBD2. With V trimmed by 7 bases and J by 6 bases, 4 bases remained unmatched. CDR1 MDHEN and CDR2 SYDVKM come from the germline V gene. The CDR3 is 13 amino acids. CDR3 protein: CASISGSVNEQFF. The CDR3 region has the DNA TGTGCCAGCATTAGCGGGAGCGTCAATGAGCAGTTCTTC. The whole variable domain, filled in from reference TRBV28 and TRBJ2-1, reads DVKVTQSSRYLVKRTGEKVFLECVQDMDHENMFWYRQDPGLGLRLIYFSYDVKMKEKGDIPEGYSVSREKKERFSLILESASTNQTSMYLCASISGSVNEQFFGPGTRLTVL.